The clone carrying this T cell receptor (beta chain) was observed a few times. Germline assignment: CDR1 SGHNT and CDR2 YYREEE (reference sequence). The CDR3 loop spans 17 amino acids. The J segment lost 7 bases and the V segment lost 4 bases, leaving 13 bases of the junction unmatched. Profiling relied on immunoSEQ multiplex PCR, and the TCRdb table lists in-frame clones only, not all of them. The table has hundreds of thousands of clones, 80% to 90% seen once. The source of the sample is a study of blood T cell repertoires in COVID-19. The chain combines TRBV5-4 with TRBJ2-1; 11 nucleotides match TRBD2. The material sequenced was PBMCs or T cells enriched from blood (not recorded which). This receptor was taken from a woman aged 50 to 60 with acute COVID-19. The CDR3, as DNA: TGTGCCAGCAGCAAGGACTTTAGCGGGAGGGCCGGTAATGAGCAGTTCTTC. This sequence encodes CASSKDFSGRAGNEQFF.